This T cell receptor beta chain was profiled in a study of early T cells in non-severe SARS-CoV-2 infection. Study-level points and caveats: A preference for anti-spike CD8 responses marked VDJdb matching, which missed private and CD4 specificities.

This clonotype has just a few counts. Its antigen is not identified. CDR1 is DFQATT, CDR2 SNEGSKA, per germline (reference sequence). Trimming pared 5 bases from V and 3 bases from J, leaving 10 bases between. The CDR3 length is 12 residues. Individual cDNA molecules each received unique molecular identifiers attached to them. TCRdb ran MiXCR on the 5' RACE reads and lists one entry per CDR3 protein. The sample contains tens of thousands of distinct CDR3 sequences, around 9.3% of which appear only once. Sequences were obtained from whole blood. This sequence originates from an adult who was a healthcare worker with PCR-confirmed SARS-CoV-2 infection or an uninfected control (not recorded which). The V gene is TRBV20-1, the J gene TRBJ2-5; D possibly corresponds to TRBD1 (6 bases). The CDR3 region is CSARRQEETQYF. The DNA of the CDR3 is TGCAGTGCTCGGAGACAGGAAGAGACCCAGTACTTC.